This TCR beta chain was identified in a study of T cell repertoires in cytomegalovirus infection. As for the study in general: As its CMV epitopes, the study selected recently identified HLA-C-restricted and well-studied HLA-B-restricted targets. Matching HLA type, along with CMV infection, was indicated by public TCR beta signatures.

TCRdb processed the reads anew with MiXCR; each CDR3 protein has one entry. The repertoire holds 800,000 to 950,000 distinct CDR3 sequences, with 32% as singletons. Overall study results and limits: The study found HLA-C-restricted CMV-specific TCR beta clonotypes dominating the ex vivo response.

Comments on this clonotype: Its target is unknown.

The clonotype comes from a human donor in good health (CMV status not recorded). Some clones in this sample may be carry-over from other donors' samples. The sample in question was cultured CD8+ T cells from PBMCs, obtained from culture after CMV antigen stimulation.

CDR3 protein: CASSSTAGQYEQYF. Here the CDR3 DNA reads TGTGCCAGCAGCTCGACAGCCGGTCAGTACGAGCAGTACTTC. The chain links TRBV7-9 to TRBJ2-7, with a possible D match to TRBD1 (5 bases). Deletions cut 4 bases from V and 4 bases from J, with 14 bases between. The germline V gene has CDR1 SEHNR and CDR2 FQNEAQ (reference sequence). The CDR3 has 14 residues.